This T cell receptor (beta chain) comes out of a study of cytomegalovirus exposure and HLA in healthy donors. Trimming took 4 bases from V and 4 from J; bases not matched to a gene: 4. The CDR3 spans 14 residues. Per the germline V gene, CDR1 is SGHTA and CDR2 is FQGNSA. This clone was counted only a few times. Both 60 Vbeta primers and 13 Jbeta primers went into the PCR. Profiled with immunoSEQ multiplex PCR; TCRdb holds only in-frame clones, not every one. In the table there are 140,000 or so clones, around 10% of which are singletons. While unrecorded immune exposures were likely, the donors were nominally healthy when sampled.

Sequencing was carried out using PBMCs. This TCR derives from a male donor in good health and CMV-seronegative. This chain uses TRBV7-2 with TRBJ1-1; 9 positions match TRBD1. The CDR3 DNA reads TGTGCCAGCAGCTGGGACAGGGAATTCACTGAAGCTTTCTTT. Protein product: CASSWDREFTEAFF.